The next 14 T cell receptor beta chains were all read from a single sample in a study of beta chain features in type 1 diabetes (dated by TCRdb to 2017 to 2018). Library method: the immunoSEQ multiplex PCR assay. All of the isolated RNA was reverse transcribed with the High Capacity cDNA Reverse Transcription Kit, so expressed TCRB transcripts were sequenced. Entries here come from immuneACCESS through TCRdb and include only in-frame sequences with V and J called. Some clones fail to appear in such tables; in the studies checked, an unresolved V gene covers under half of the shortfall, and the cause of the remainder is unknown. This sample lists a few hundred thousand clones; approximately 11% were detected once. The ten largest clones represent 1% to 1.5% of the sample. Sequencing was done on a sample of central memory CD4+ T cells from blood. Source of these receptors: a man younger than 30 in good health.

The V gene is TRBV7-8, the J gene TRBJ2-7; weak D call: TRBD2 (5 bases). Germline values: CDR1 SGHVS, CDR2 FQNEAQ. The germline V and J ends were trimmed by 5 bases and 7 bases, with 15 bases remaining between them. This CDR3 is built from 13 residues. CDR3 loop: CASSGRVRGEQYF. The CDR3 DNA is TGTGCCAGCAGCGGGAGAGTACGGGGAGAGCAGTACTTC.

The chain has TRBV30 and TRBJ2-1; 10 nucleotides agree with TRBD2. This CDR3 contains 15 residues. With 3 bases clipped from V and 7 bases from J, the junction kept 9 bases outside the gene matches. Germline V CDR1 and CDR2: GTSNPN, SVGIG (reference sequence). Written as DNA, the CDR3 is TGTGCCTGGAGCGTACTAGCGGGAATCGGAAATGAGCAGTTCTTC. Encoded protein: CAWSVLAGIGNEQFF.

This clone was found a few times. The V call is TRBV5-1, the J call TRBJ2-4, with 12 bases that match TRBD2. Trimming at V came to 4 bases and at J to 6 bases, leaving 8 bases not matched to a gene. Germline loops: CDR1 SGHRS, CDR2 YFSETQ. The CDR3 is made up of 16 amino acids. CDR3 residues: CASSPETSGSTNIQYF. As DNA, the CDR3 is TGCGCCAGCAGCCCTGAGACTAGCGGGAGTACAAACATTCAGTACTTC. Full variable domain (outside the CDR3, taken from reference TRBV5-1 and TRBJ2-4): KAGVTQTPRYLIKTRGQQVTLSCSPISGHRSVSWYQQTPGQGLQFLFEYFSETQRNKGNFPGRFSGRQFSNSRSEMNVSTLELGDSALYLCASSPETSGSTNIQYFGAGTRLSVL.

The V call is TRBV4-3, the J call TRBJ2-5, with TRBD1 matching 8 bases. The V gene end was trimmed by 5 bases and the J gene end by 5 bases; junction bases not matched to a gene: 7. The length of the CDR3 is 14 residues. The V gene's germline CDR1 is LGHNA and CDR2 YSLEER. CDR3 region: CASSSDRDGETQYF. For the CDR3, the DNA is TGCGCCAGCAGCTCGGACAGGGACGGGGAGACCCAGTACTTC.

The CDR3 DNA is TGCGCCAGCAGTGTACTGGGGGCCAAGGGGGAGACCCAGTACTTC. Translation gives CASSVLGAKGETQYF. The chain joins TRBV5-1 to TRBJ2-5; the D gene is possibly TRBD1 (6 bases). Germline CDR1 is SGHRS and CDR2 is YFSETQ. The CDR3 length is 15 residues. Trimming shortened V by 5 bases and J by 5 bases, and 19 bases separated the two germline ends.

This clone was recorded a few times. The V and J genes are TRBV18 and TRBJ2-5, with a tentative D call TRBD2 (5 bases). The better agreement between TRBJ2-7 and the DNA end casts doubt on the J call. The germline gives CDR1 KGHSH, CDR2 LQKENI. The CDR3 loop spans 13 amino acids. CDR3 in DNA: TGTGCCAGCTCAAGCGGTGGGTCGGGCGAGCAGTACTTC. This gives the protein CASSSGGSGEQYF.

The V gene is TRBV29-1, the J gene TRBJ1-1; D possibly corresponds to TRBD1 (5 bases). The CDR3 runs 15 residues. Per the germline V gene, CDR1 is SQVTM and CDR2 is ANQGSEA. Between the trimmed V and J ends, which lost 8 bases and 0 bases, there was a span of 19 bases. For the CDR3, the DNA is TGCAGCACCCGCCCAGGGTGGGGAATGAACACTGAAGCTTTCTTT. This translates into CSTRPGWGMNTEAFF.

This clone was picked up a small number of times. The chain couples TRBV6-5 to TRBJ2-7; tentatively, D is TRBD1 (6 bases). Germline CDR1 MNHEY, CDR2 SVGAGI. The CDR3 consists of 11 residues. With 7 bases removed from V and 6 bases from J, the gap between germline ends came to 10 bases. The CDR3 spells CASIDRSEQYF. The CDR3 nucleotides are TGTGCCAGCATCGACAGGTCCGAGCAGTACTTC.

The rearrangement links TRBV29-1 to TRBJ1-1; no definite D call. From germline, CDR1 is SQVTM and CDR2 ANQGSEA. With 6 bases removed from V and 8 bases from J, the gap between germline ends came to 13 bases. This CDR3 has 11 residues. CDR3 loop: CSVIKFSEAFF. The CDR3 DNA sequence: TGCAGCGTCATAAAATTCTCCGAAGCTTTCTTT.

This clone was detected many times. This rearrangement joins TRBV4-2 to TRBJ2-3; TRBD2 aligns across 10 bases. V dropped 2 bases and J dropped 5; count of bases not matched to a gene: 16. This CDR3 is built from 19 residues. Germline assignment: CDR1 LGHNA and CDR2 YNFKEQ. The CDR3 DNA is TGTGCCAGCAGCCAAATTGGGTCTAGCGGGGGCCTAGCACAAGATACGCAGTATTTT. Its translation: CASSQIGSSGGLAQDTQYF.

On this clone itself: An end of the junction differs from the germline gene, which may be a read error. This sample also contains other DNA sequences that code for the same CDR3. The chain combines TRBV2 with TRBJ2-6; D not certain. Germline lookup yields CDR1 SNHLY and CDR2 FYNNEI. The CDR3 covers 12 residues. The CDR3 coding sequence is TGCGCCAGCAGTGGTGAAACACCTCTTAACACTTTC. Its protein product is CASSGETPLNTF. The variable domain in full, completed from reference TRBV2 and TRBJ2-6, reads EPEVTQTPSHQVTQMGQEVILRCVPISNHLYFYWYRQILGQKVEFLVSFYNNEISEKSEIFDDQFSVERPDGSNFTLKIRSTKLEDSAMYFCASSGETPLNTFGAGSRLTVL.

The chain is built from TRBV30 and TRBJ2-5; 7 bases are a match to TRBD2. This CDR3 spans 15 amino acids. Germline-derived CDR1 and CDR2 are GTSNPN and SVGIG (reference sequence). After removal of 3 bases from V and 5 bases from J, the junction contained 12 bases not matched to a gene. The DNA for the CDR3 is TGTGCCTGGAGCGGTTGGCGGGAGCTCCTGGAGACCCAGTACTTC. Residues: CAWSGWRELLETQYF.

This clone came up a few times. The rearrangement uses TRBV20-1 and TRBJ2-3, with D uncertain. This CDR3 has 11 residues. The ends were cut back, 3 bases at V and 3 bases at J, with 4 bases in the middle. Germline CDR1 is DFQATT and CDR2 is SNEGSKA (reference sequence). The CDR3 DNA sequence: TGCAGTGCTAGCCATACAGATACGCAGTATTTT. The encoded protein is CSASHTDTQYF.

This clone came up a few times. This chain connects TRBV27 to TRBJ2-3; D not resolved. CDR3 length: 13 residues. Trimming shortened V by 2 bases and J by 2 bases, and 5 bases separated the two germline ends. In germline, CDR1 is MNHEY, CDR2 SMNVEV (reference sequence). CDR3 residues: CASSLRNTDTQYF. DNA for the CDR3: TGTGCCAGCAGTTTACGTAACACAGATACGCAGTATTTT.